This T cell receptor beta chain came from a study of CD8 T cells in ankylosing spondylitis. This clonotype was recorded at least ten times. Its target is not known. Molecular-barcoded quantitative 5'-RACE produced these TCR beta libraries. TCRdb reanalysed the 5' RACE reads using MiXCR and keeps one entry per CDR3 protein. The sample yields 100,000 to 150,000 distinct CDR3 sequences, approximately 9.9% seen once. Points from the study as a whole: A TCR beta motif of roughly 8 highly homologous variants seemed to mark ankylosing spondylitis blood. Some of these motif variants have turned up before, in reports on reactive arthritis synovial fluid and blood.

The receptor was isolated from a male donor with ankylosing spondylitis or in good health (not recorded which). Sample: blood, either unsorted or a sorted T cell fraction (not recorded which).

The CDR3 bases are TGTGCCAGCAGCCAGGACGGGACAGGGAATGAAAAACTGTTTTTT. It specifies CASSQDGTGNEKLFF. The chain uses TRBV3-1 and TRBJ1-4; TRBD1 aligns across 9 bases. This CDR3 comprises 15 residues. V shed 3 bases and J 5 bases; nucleotides not matched to a gene: 4. Germline CDR1 reads LGHDT; CDR2 reads YNNKEL (reference sequence).